The 24 T cell receptor beta chains reported below all come from one sample, sequenced in a study of radiotherapy plus CTLA-4 blockade in lung cancer. Assay used: immunoSEQ multiplex PCR; TCRdb lists only in-frame clones, some missing. The repertoire holds tens of thousands of clones, with around 80% as singletons. Specimen: peripheral blood, collected from a patient treated with radiotherapy plus ipilimumab. These receptors all stem from a human donor with non-small cell lung cancer who had a partial response to radiotherapy plus ipilimumab.

V usage is TRBV15 and J usage is TRBJ2-3; perhaps TRBD2 as D (5 bases). Germline CDR1 LNHNV, CDR2 YYDKDF (reference sequence). With 0 bases removed from V and 1 base from J, the gap between germline ends came to 11 bases. This CDR3 has 16 residues. The DNA of the CDR3 is TGTGCCACCAGCAGAGATCGAGGGAAGGGCACAGATACGCAGTATTTT. Residues: CATSRDRGKGTDTQYF.

This clone was seen only once. One end of the junction varies from germline; a read error may be responsible. This chain connects TRBV6-6 to TRBJ1-3; D is ambiguous. The CDR3 is made up of 13 amino acids. Germline-derived CDR1 and CDR2 are MNHNY and SVGAGI (reference sequence). The CDR3 DNA follows: TGTGCCTCCCGAAGGGAGTCTGGCAACACCATATATTTT. Its protein is CASRRESGNTIYF.

The chain joins TRBV15 to TRBJ1-4; D not resolved. Trimming shortened V by 0 bases and J by 0 bases, and 11 bases separated the two germline ends. This CDR3 is built from 17 residues. Per the germline V gene, CDR1 is LNHNV and CDR2 is YYDKDF (reference sequence). The CDR3 loop reads CATSRDNRKATNEKLFF. The CDR3 DNA sequence: TGTGCCACCAGCAGAGATAACAGAAAAGCAACTAATGAAAAACTGTTTTTT.

This clone was seen just once. The chain combines TRBV5-4 with TRBJ2-7, with TRBD1 as a possible D gene (6 bases). The CDR3 extends over 14 amino acids. With 0 bases removed from V and 1 base from J, the gap between germline ends came to 8 bases. CDR1 is SGHNT and CDR2 is YYREEE in the germline V gene (reference sequence). The CDR3 region is CASSLGGRSYEQYF. For the CDR3, the DNA is TGTGCCAGCAGCTTGGGGGGGCGTTCCTACGAGCAGTACTTC.

The chain has TRBV27 and TRBJ2-1; D not resolved. The germline V gene encodes CDR1 MNHEY and CDR2 SMNVEV (reference sequence). This CDR3 has 19 residues. Trimming shortened V by 4 bases and J by 4 bases, and 26 bases separated the two germline ends. The CDR3 nucleotides are TGTGCCAGCAGTTCCTCGAAAAAAAAACAGAGCCACTTATACAATGAGCAGTTCTTC. Encoded protein: CASSSSKKKQSHLYNEQFF.

The chain links TRBV18 to TRBJ2-1; TRBD1 is a possible D gene (5 bases). The CDR3 length is 14 residues. V lost 2 bases to trimming and J lost 8 bases, with 13 bases between them. Germline V gene sequence: CDR1 KGHSH, CDR2 LQKENI. This CDR3 reads CASSPNPKGHEQFF. The CDR3 DNA reads TGTGCCAGCTCACCAAACCCTAAGGGGCATGAGCAGTTCTTC.

The chain uses TRBV9 and TRBJ2-3; tentatively, D is TRBD1 (6 bases). V was clipped by 4 bases and J by 3 bases, with 15 bases between them. CDR1 is SGDLS, CDR2 YYNGEE, per germline. This CDR3 is built from 15 residues. DNA of the CDR3: TGTGCCAGCAGCCCCCACAGGGTTAGTACAGATACGCAGTATTTT. As protein: CASSPHRVSTDTQYF.

The rearrangement links TRBV5-5 to TRBJ1-4; 8 positions agree with TRBD1. CDR1 and CDR2 (germline): SGHKS, YYEKEE (reference sequence). The CDR3 runs 15 residues. Trimming removed 4 bases from V and 7 bases from J; junction bases left unmatched: 9. In nucleotides, the CDR3 is TGTGCCAGCAGCAAGATACAGGGGGAGGTTGAAAAACTGTTTTTT. Translation gives CASSKIQGEVEKLFF.

The rearrangement uses TRBV19 and TRBJ2-2; D uncertain. Per the germline V gene, CDR1 is LNHDA and CDR2 is SQIVND (reference sequence). The CDR3 covers 13 residues. V was trimmed by 6 bases and J by 7 bases, leaving 12 bases between them. CDR3: CASRAPVIGELFF. DNA of the CDR3: TGTGCCAGTAGGGCCCCTGTAATCGGGGAGCTGTTTTTT.

The CDR3: CARPRVRNEQYF. Here the CDR3 DNA reads TGTGCCAGGCCCAGGGTCAGGAACGAGCAGTACTTC. The chain uses TRBV27 and TRBJ2-7; D is possibly TRBD1 (5 bases). The V and J ends lost 9 bases and 5 bases respectively, with 14 bases between them. Germline V CDR1 and CDR2: MNHEY, SMNVEV (reference sequence). This CDR3 is built from 12 residues.

The rearrangement joins TRBV6-6 to TRBJ1-5; 9 bases are a match to TRBD1. The germline V gene has CDR1 MNHNY and CDR2 SVGAGI (reference sequence). J was trimmed by 2 bases and V by 0 bases; bases with no gene match: 2. The CDR3 loop spans 16 amino acids. CDR3 coding DNA: TGTGCCAGCAGTTACTCGGACAGGGGCCGCAATCAGCCCCAGCATTTT. Translation gives CASSYSDRGRNQPQHF.

This chain joins TRBV6-1 and TRBJ1-1; 9 bases line up with TRBD1. Per germline, CDR1 MNHNS and CDR2 SASEGT. Losses at the gene ends were 6 bases for V and 0 bases for J; bases not matched to a gene: 5. The CDR3 spans 15 residues. The CDR3: CASSRDRALNTEAFF. In DNA form, the CDR3 reads TGTGCCAGCAGCCGGGACAGGGCTCTGAACACTGAAGCTTTCTTT.

The gene calls are TRBV19 and TRBJ1-5; 9 bases match TRBD1. Trimming removed 8 bases from V and 5 bases from J; junction bases left unmatched: 4. The CDR3 is made up of 13 amino acids. The germline CDR1 and CDR2 sequences are LNHDA and SQIVND (reference sequence). The CDR3 loop reads CASHYRGHQPQHF. CDR3 in DNA: TGTGCCAGTCACTACAGGGGGCATCAGCCCCAGCATTTT. The full variable domain, rest sourced from reference TRBV19 and TRBJ1-5, is DGGITQSPKYLFRKEGQNVTLSCEQNLNHDAMYWYRQDPGQGLRLIYYSQIVNDFQKGDIAEGYSVSREKKESFPLTVTSAQKNPTAFYLCASHYRGHQPQHFGDGTRLSIL.

The genes are TRBV7-9 and TRBJ1-4; 8 bases are shared with TRBD1. Looked up from germline, CDR1 is SEHNR and CDR2 is FQNEAQ (reference sequence). Trimming took 5 bases from V and 0 from J; bases not matched to a gene: 5. This CDR3 spans 16 amino acids. In DNA form, the CDR3 reads TGTGCCAGCAGCCCCGGGACAGGCACAACTAATGAAAAACTGTTTTTT. Encoded protein: CASSPGTGTTNEKLFF.

This clone was seen a few times. V is TRBV7-9 and J is TRBJ2-1; D call uncertain. V was cut by 3 bases and J by 3 bases, with 3 bases left in between. The CDR3 contains 12 residues. Germline CDR1 reads SEHNR; CDR2 reads FQNEAQ (reference sequence). The CDR3 sequence: CASSFVYNEQFF. The CDR3 region has the DNA TGTGCCAGCAGCTTCGTCTACAATGAGCAGTTCTTC.

This chain connects TRBV9 to TRBJ1-4; D remains unclear. This CDR3 is 18 amino acids long. V lost 0 bases, J lost 0 bases, and 15 bases lay in between. Looked up from germline, CDR1 is SGDLS and CDR2 is YYNGEE. CDR3 DNA: TGTGCCAGCAGCGTAGCGCCCCTTTTGGCAACAACTAATGAAAAACTGTTTTTT. This translates into CASSVAPLLATTNEKLFF.

The chain carries TRBV5-8 and TRBJ2-2; a weak D match, TRBD1 (6 bases). The CDR3 length is 13 residues. Germline V CDR1 and CDR2: SGHTS, YDEGEE. V lost 2 bases to trimming and J lost 6 bases, with 8 bases between them. CDR3 region: CASSFRGPGELFF. The CDR3 DNA follows: TGTGCCAGCAGCTTCAGGGGTCCCGGGGAGCTGTTTTTT.

This chain joins TRBV19 and TRBJ2-7; perhaps TRBD2 as D (6 bases). Trimming shortened V by 3 bases and J by 2 bases, and 20 bases separated the two germline ends. The CDR3 is made up of 17 amino acids. Germline V gene lookup returns CDR1 LNHDA and CDR2 SQIVND (reference sequence). The CDR3 here is CASSIASPTGTAYEQYF. CDR3 bases: TGTGCCAGTAGTATCGCCTCCCCCACCGGGACTGCCTACGAGCAGTACTTC.

This clone has a handful of counts. The V call is TRBV5-1, the J call TRBJ2-2; unclear D gene. Germline values: CDR1 SGHRS, CDR2 YFSETQ. V lost 1 base to trimming and J lost 1 base, with 5 bases between them. This CDR3 has 14 amino acids. The chain's CDR3 is CASSLPLNTGELFF. CDR3 bases: TGCGCCAGCAGCTTGCCACTGAACACCGGGGAGCTGTTTTTT.

This chain's CDR3 is CASSYRTSGGVEQYF. CDR3 DNA sequence: TGTGCCAGCAGTTACCGGACTAGCGGGGGGGTCGAGCAGTACTTC. The rearrangement links TRBV6-6 to TRBJ2-7, with 15 bases identical to TRBD2. The ends lost 2 bases at V and 6 bases at J; junction bases unmatched: 2. The length of the CDR3 is 15 residues. Looked up from germline, CDR1 is MNHNY and CDR2 is SVGAGI (reference sequence).

Concerning this clone itself: Additional DNA sequences in this sample encode the identical CDR3. This rearrangement joins TRBV10-3 to TRBJ1-5; D uncertain. V lost 6 bases to trimming and J lost 0 bases, with 12 bases between them. Germline CDR1 and CDR2: ENHRY and SYGVKD. The CDR3 runs 15 residues. The CDR3 nucleotides read TGTGCCATCAGGGCAGGCCAAGATAGCAATCAGCCCCAGCATTTT. Protein sequence: CAIRAGQDSNQPQHF.

The chain links TRBV14 to TRBJ1-1; weak D call: TRBD1 (6 bases). In germline, CDR1 is SGHDN, CDR2 FVKESK. CDR3 length equals 18 residues. Trimming shortened V by 0 bases and J by 7 bases, and 24 bases separated the two germline ends. The CDR3 DNA reads TGTGCCAGCAGCCAAGATTCAAGGGGGGGTAGGAAACCACTTGAAGCTTTCTTT. Encoded protein: CASSQDSRGGRKPLEAFF. Filled out from reference TRBV14 and TRBJ1-1, the complete variable domain reads EAGVTQFPSHSVIEKGQTVTLRCDPISGHDNLYWYRRVMGKEIKFLLHFVKESKQDESGMPNNRFLAERTGGTYSTLKVQPAELEDSGVYFCASSQDSRGGRKPLEAFFGQGTRLTVV.

This clone occurred once. The chain combines TRBV10-2 with TRBJ1-2; 10 bases agree with TRBD1. Per the germline V gene, CDR1 is WSHSY and CDR2 is SAAADI. CDR3 length equals 15 residues. Losses at the gene ends were 3 bases for V and 8 bases for J; bases not matched to a gene: 9. The CDR3 DNA follows: TGCGCCAGCAGTGAAAGCCGACAGGGGGCTGTGGGCTACACCTTC. As protein: CASSESRQGAVGYTF.

The J gene is TRBJ2-1, the V gene TRBV11-2; the match to TRBD1 covers 8 bases. From germline, CDR1 is SGHAT and CDR2 FQNNGV. The CDR3 covers 15 residues. V trimming: 1 base; J trimming: 6 bases; junction bases outside the gene matches: 5. CDR3 sequence reads: CASSLGGTGSNEQFF. The DNA of the CDR3 is TGTGCCAGCAGCTTAGGTGGGACAGGCTCCAATGAGCAGTTCTTC.